Following are 7 T cell receptor beta chains from one sample sequenced in a study of human T cells and chemical hapten exposure. Time point specified: patch test 3, about 24 weeks after DPC sensitization. Treatment described: therapeutic diphenylcyclopropenone sensitization with weekly scalp DPC. TCRdb used MiXCR to reprocess the RACE reads, holding one entry per CDR3 protein. The table shows about 97,000 distinct CDR3 sequences, with less than 35% occurring only once. Sequenced here: whole blood, sampled in connection with sensitization to the hapten diphenylcyclopropenone (DPC). All receptors derive from a man aged 35 to 55 with alopecia areata. Some clones in this sample may be carry-over from other donors' samples.

The J gene is TRBJ2-1, the V gene TRBV7-2; D call uncertain. This CDR3 has 14 amino acids. Germline CDR1 is SGHTA and CDR2 is FQGNSA. The V end was cut by 0 bases, the J end by 6 bases, with 9 bases between. The CDR3 spells CASSLASAVNEQFF. DNA of the CDR3: TGTGCCAGCAGCTTAGCGTCGGCAGTCAATGAGCAGTTCTTC.

The chain carries TRBV7-3 and TRBJ2-5, with D perhaps matching TRBD1 (6 bases). V was cut by 5 bases and J by 1 base, with 11 bases left in between. CDR3 length equals 14 residues. Germline-derived CDR1 and CDR2 are SGHTA and FQGTGA. As DNA, the CDR3 is TGTGCCAGCAGCCGAACAGGGTTCCAAGAGACCCAGTACTTC. Translation: CASSRTGFQETQYF.

The rearrangement links TRBV28 to TRBJ2-3, with D possibly TRBD1 on 5 matching bases. The length of the CDR3 is 12 residues. The V end was cut by 6 bases, the J end by 11 bases, with 15 bases between. Germline lookup yields CDR1 MDHEN and CDR2 SYDVKM. CDR3 sequence (DNA): TGTGCCAGCAGGGAAGGGGCCCGAAAGCAGTATTTT. It translates to CASREGARKQYF.

The rearrangement uses TRBV30 and TRBJ1-5; TRBD1 matches at 7 bases. The CDR3 consists of 13 residues. The ends lost 7 bases at V and 5 bases at J; junction bases unmatched: 8. Germline assignment: CDR1 GTSNPN and CDR2 SVGIG (reference sequence). This CDR3 reads CAFNRGGDQPQHF. DNA of the CDR3: TGTGCCTTCAACAGGGGCGGGGATCAGCCCCAGCATTTT.

This clonotype has more than one count but fewer than ten. J is TRBJ1-3 and V is TRBV6-5; no firm D call. This CDR3 spans 13 amino acids. Germline V gene data show CDR1 as MNHEY and CDR2 as SVGAGI. V lost 2 bases and J 0 bases, leaving 2 bases between the germline ends. The CDR3, as DNA: TGTGCCAGCAGTTACGCCTCTGGAAACACCATATATTTT. It specifies CASSYASGNTIYF.

The chain recombines TRBV5-6 with TRBJ2-3; D call uncertain. Trimming took 1 base from V and 8 from J, leaving 11 bases between them. The length of the CDR3 is 13 residues. In germline, CDR1 is SGHDT, CDR2 YYEEEE. CDR3 protein: CASSLYTRPTQYF. CDR3 in DNA: TGTGCCAGCAGCTTGTACACGCGGCCTACGCAGTATTTT.

The chain has TRBV14 and TRBJ2-3; 9 nucleotides agree with TRBD2. V dropped 5 bases and J dropped 2; count of bases not matched to a gene: 11. The CDR3 covers 17 residues. The germline V gene encodes CDR1 SGHDN and CDR2 FVKESK. CDR3 nucleotides: TGTGCCAGCAGCAATAGGCGGACTAGCGCCTTCACAGATACGCAGTATTTT. This translates into CASSNRRTSAFTDTQYF.